This T cell receptor beta chain was found in a study of tumor-infiltrating lymphocytes in localized non-small cell lung cancer. Whole-study context: Each patient gave resected tumor and non-adjacent uninvolved lung tissue.

Germline CDR1 reads ENHRY; CDR2 reads SYGVKD. The CDR3 totals 17 residues. The ends were cut back, 0 bases at V and 0 bases at J, with 12 bases in the middle. This table comes from immunoSEQ multiplex PCR, and its TCRdb copy is limited to in-frame clones, with some not included. The profile shows about 12,000 clones, approximately 80% of them singletons. The sequence came from a human donor with non-small cell lung cancer. Sequenced material: lung tumor tissue. The chain recombines TRBV10-3 with TRBJ1-5, with D perhaps TRBD1 (5 bases). The chain's CDR3 is CAISESVIGVSNQPQHF. Here the CDR3 DNA reads TGTGCCATCAGTGAGTCGGTAATAGGGGTTAGCAATCAGCCCCAGCATTTT.